This TCR beta chain originates from a study of CD8+ T cells in alopecia areata. At the level of the study: A regimen of oral tofacitinib, 5 to 10 mg twice daily, was given to treated patients.

With regard to this clone: Its specificity is unknown.

Treatment indicated: oral pan-JAK inhibitor, 5-10 mg twice daily. CD4+ and CD8+ T cells were sorted from PBMCs stained for CD3, CD4 and CD8. RNA, once extracted, was reverse transcribed into cDNA for use as the sequencing template. Clones were sequenced by immunoSEQ multiplex PCR, and TCRdb holds only the in-frame ones, with some missing. The table has fewer than 110,000 clones, roughly 84% seen once; the top ten hold over 20%. Trimming cost V 5 bases and J 0 bases, with 12 bases left between them. The CDR3 extends over 14 amino acids. The germline gives CDR1 GTSNPN, CDR2 SVGIG (reference sequence). Study-wide points: Clonality in the scalp and expanded CD8+ clones ranked among the top 100 were significantly decreased by tofacitinib. Normal scalp showed lower clonality than lesional scalp, especially alopecia totalis/universalis.

The sample in question was CD8+ T cells sorted from blood, obtained at week 24, from a patient treated with tofacitinib. This receptor was identified in a human donor with alopecia areata. The rearrangement joins TRBV30 to TRBJ2-3; unclear D gene. The CDR3, as DNA: TGTGCCTGGGCTCGGAGCGTGAGCACAGATACGCAGTATTTT. This encodes CAWARSVSTDTQYF.